The 18 T cell receptor beta chains listed next were all sequenced from one sample in a study of T cell responses to AZD1222 COVID-19 vaccine. The method was immunoSEQ multiplex PCR; TCRdb's version includes in-frame clones alone and lacks a portion of them. Of about 150,000 clones detected, approximately 89% appear once; the ten largest clones hold around 2%. This sample comprised peripheral blood, obtained on day 0 of AZD1222 vaccination. The receptors were sampled from an adult in good health.

CDR3 amino acids: CATSASLNYGYTF. In DNA form, the CDR3 reads TGTGCCACCAGTGCGTCCCTTAACTATGGCTACACCTTC. The rearrangement links TRBV24-1 to TRBJ1-2, with D unclear. Germline loops: CDR1 KGHDR, CDR2 SFDVKD. The CDR3 consists of 13 residues. With 5 bases removed from V and 1 base from J, the gap between germline ends came to 7 bases.

This chain links TRBV11-1 with TRBJ2-4, with 9 positions matching TRBD1. The CDR3 length is 15 residues. Trimming at V came to 2 bases and at J to 9 bases, leaving 8 bases not matched to a gene. The germline CDR1 and CDR2 sequences are SGHAT and FQDESV (reference sequence). CDR3 protein: CASSLYGTGSAIQYF. The DNA for the CDR3 is TGTGCCAGCAGCTTATATGGGACAGGGAGCGCCATTCAGTACTTC. Using reference TRBV11-1 and TRBJ2-4 for the parts outside the CDR3, the full variable domain is EAEVAQSPRYKITEKSQAVAFWCDPISGHATLYWYRQILGQGPELLVQFQDESVVDDSQLPKDRFSAERLKGVDSTLKIQPAELGDSAMYLCASSLYGTGSAIQYFGAGTRLSVL.

This clone was picked up one time. The chain joins TRBV15 to TRBJ1-1; weak D call: TRBD1 (5 bases). The germline V gene has CDR1 LNHNV and CDR2 YYDKDF (reference sequence). The V end lost 1 base, the J end lost 8 bases, and 14 bases lay between the germline ends. The CDR3 loop spans 14 amino acids. DNA for the CDR3: TGTGCCACCAGCAGAGTTACAGGAACAGCCGAAGCTTTCTTT. Translation: CATSRVTGTAEAFF.

The chain employs TRBV4-3 and TRBJ2-7, with D maybe TRBD1 (5 bases). The CDR3 covers 15 residues. Germline lookup yields CDR1 LGHNA and CDR2 YSLEER. Trimming took 3 bases from V and 6 from J, leaving 18 bases between them. CDR3 region: CASSQDIALHREQYF. CDR3 nucleotides: TGCGCCAGCAGCCAGGACATTGCTTTGCATCGCGAGCAGTACTTC.

The J gene is TRBJ2-1, the V gene TRBV11-3, with 7 nucleotides matching TRBD2. V shed 4 bases and J 0 bases; nucleotides not matched to a gene: 3. Germline lookup yields CDR1 SGHNT and CDR2 YENEEA. CDR3 size: 15 residues. The CDR3 sequence: CASSSRESSYNEQFF. The CDR3 nucleotides are TGTGCCAGCAGCTCGCGGGAGAGCTCCTACAATGAGCAGTTCTTC.

The rearrangement uses TRBV21-1 and TRBJ1-1; the table's D call, TRBD1, was not checked against the DNA. TRBV21-1 is a documented pseudogene. This CDR3 region has 13 residues. The CDR3 DNA sequence: TGTGCCTGCCTTGGGCAGATGAACACTGAAGCTTTCTTT. Protein sequence: CACLGQMNTEAFF.

The chain recombines TRBV7-2 with TRBJ2-2; 7 nucleotides agree with TRBD2. The CDR3 sequence is 15 residues long. J was trimmed by 6 bases and V by 4 bases; bases with no gene match: 8. Per the germline V gene, CDR1 is SGHTA and CDR2 is FQGNSA. The chain's CDR3 is CASSSRLASAGELFF. The DNA for the CDR3 is TGTGCCAGCAGCTCGAGACTAGCTTCAGCCGGGGAGCTGTTTTTT.

This clone was found once. The chain joins TRBV5-1 to TRBJ1-1, with 9 bases identical to TRBD1. The CDR3 is 14 amino acids. V lost 7 bases to trimming and J lost 1 base; unmatched junction nucleotides: 5. The germline gives CDR1 SGHRS, CDR2 YFSETQ. Here the CDR3 reads CASRRTGANTEAFF. The CDR3 DNA follows: TGCGCCAGCCGAAGGACAGGGGCGAACACTGAAGCTTTCTTT. The full variable domain, its missing parts supplied by reference TRBV5-1 and TRBJ1-1, is KAGVTQTPRYLIKTRGQQVTLSCSPISGHRSVSWYQQTPGQGLQFLFEYFSETQRNKGNFPGRFSGRQFSNSRSEMNVSTLELGDSALYLCASRRTGANTEAFFGQGTRLTVV.

This chain links TRBV27 with TRBJ1-1, with D perhaps matching TRBD1 (6 bases). The germline CDR1 and CDR2 sequences are MNHEY and SMNVEV (reference sequence). CDR3 size: 15 residues. Trimming removed 2 bases at V and 3 bases at J, with 13 bases between. The CDR3 coding sequence is TGTGCCAGCAGTTTAAGGGGGGCAGGGGACACTGAAGCTTTCTTT. It translates to CASSLRGAGDTEAFF.

The chain combines TRBV19 with TRBJ2-2; 10 bases fit TRBD2. The length of the CDR3 is 15 residues. The V gene end was trimmed by 4 bases and the J gene end by 2 bases; junction bases not matched to a gene: 1. Per germline, CDR1 LNHDA and CDR2 SQIVND (reference sequence). The CDR3 DNA is TGTGCCAGTAGTACACTAGCGGGAAACACCGGGGAGCTGTTTTTT. Its protein is CASSTLAGNTGELFF.

The chain links TRBV6-5 to TRBJ2-2, with D hard to call. Germline lookup yields CDR1 MNHEY and CDR2 SVGAGI. V was pared by 2 bases and J by 7 bases, with 14 bases between. This CDR3 is 15 amino acids long. The CDR3 is CASSYIPPERGELFF. The CDR3 coding sequence is TGTGCCAGCAGTTACATACCCCCGGAGCGCGGGGAGCTGTTTTTT.

V usage is TRBV6-5 and J usage is TRBJ1-2, with D possibly being TRBD1 (6 bases). Germline CDR1 is MNHEY and CDR2 is SVGAGI. The CDR3 sequence is 12 residues long. V gave up 6 bases and J gave up 8 bases, with 13 bases separating them. CDR3 protein: CASRYQQGGYTF. CDR3 coding DNA: TGTGCCAGCAGATACCAACAGGGAGGCTACACCTTC.

This clone was detected ten times or more. This same CDR3 is encoded by further DNA sequences in the sample. V gene TRBV6-2 or TRBV6-3 combines with J gene TRBJ1-5; no reliable D call. Trimming stripped 2 bases from V and 3 bases from J, with 2 bases between. The CDR3 runs to 12 residues. CDR1 is MNHEY, CDR2 SVGEGT, per germline. CDR3 residues: CASSYDNQPQHF. As DNA, the CDR3 is TGTGCCAGCAGTTACGACAATCAGCCCCAGCATTTT.

This chain joins TRBV19 and TRBJ1-5, with D possibly TRBD1 on 6 matching bases. V was trimmed by 6 bases and J by 4 bases, leaving 13 bases between them. The CDR3 extends over 14 amino acids. CDR1 and CDR2 (germline): LNHDA, SQIVND (reference sequence). The CDR3 nucleotides are TGTGCCAGTAGGACCGGGACACAGAATCAGCCCCAGCATTTT. Its translation is CASRTGTQNQPQHF.

The chain recombines TRBV9 with TRBJ2-3; D gene ambiguous. The V end lost 2 bases, the J end lost 3 bases, and 10 bases lay between the germline ends. The CDR3 loop spans 14 amino acids. Germline-derived CDR1 and CDR2 are SGDLS and YYNGEE. The CDR3 DNA follows: TGTGCCAGCAGCGTTAGTCGGTCAACAGATACGCAGTATTTT. Its protein product is CASSVSRSTDTQYF.

This clone showed up just once. The V and J genes are TRBV25-1 and TRBJ1-1; weak D call: TRBD1 (6 bases). CDR1 MGHDK and CDR2 SYGVNS come from the germline V gene. This CDR3 is built from 15 residues. V lost 1 base and J 1 base, leaving 10 bases between the germline ends. CDR3 DNA: TGTGCCAGCAGTGAATGGAAGGGGGGGAACACTGAAGCTTTCTTT. Translating gives CASSEWKGGNTEAFF.

This clone was observed a single time. V is TRBV21-1 and J is TRBJ2-4; the D call TRBD2 from the table was never checked on the DNA. TRBV21-1 is a recognized pseudogene. This CDR3 spans 22 amino acids. The CDR3 sequence: CASSKVGRLAGGPVWAKNIQYF. The CDR3 DNA follows: TGTGCCAGCAGCAAAGTAGGCCGGCTAGCGGGAGGGCCGGTGTGGGCCAAAAACATTCAGTACTTC.

The chain uses TRBV24-1 and TRBJ2-3; D tentatively reads TRBD1 or TRBD2 (5 bases each). Germline V lookup: CDR1 KGHDR, CDR2 SFDVKD. Trimming left V 3 bases short and J 3 bases short, with 9 bases between. CDR3 length: 14 residues. For the CDR3, the DNA is TGTGCCACCAGTGATGGGGACGGGACAGATACGCAGTATTTT. Its protein product is CATSDGDGTDTQYF.